The text below deals with one TCR beta chain. Its specificity is unknown. This entry comes from a study of long-term antiretroviral therapy in people with HIV. With survey level as its setting, the immunoSEQ assay was v3.0. Assay: immunoSEQ multiplex PCR; the TCRdb copy retains only in-frame clones and omits some. Among 30,000 or so clones, approximately 93% were seen once, and the ten largest hold roughly 6.7%. No donor had fewer than one pre-ART PBMC sample or fewer than two post-ART PBMC samples. J was trimmed by 7 bases and V by 0 bases; bases with no gene match: 6. The CDR3 runs 16 residues. In germline, CDR1 is SGHDT, CDR2 YYEEEE. Study findings and constraints: An increase in diversity followed ART, yet levels stayed below transplant donor controls.

The V and J genes are TRBV5-6 and TRBJ1-4; 10 bases align to TRBD1. The sequencing here drew on unsorted PBMCs, taken about 6.5 years after starting antiretroviral therapy. This clonotype was obtained from a woman in her thirties or forties with HIV. CDR3 DNA sequence: TGTGCCAGCAGCTTGGCGTTTCGGGACAGGGGTGAAAAACTGTTTTTT. Translating gives CASSLAFRDRGEKLFF. Looking up the rest from reference TRBV5-6 and TRBJ1-4 gives the full variable domain: DAGVTQSPTHLIKTRGQQVTLRCSPKSGHDTVSWYQQALGQGPQFIFQYYEEEERQRGNFPDRFSGHQFPNYSSELNVNALLLGDSALYLCASSLAFRDRGEKLFFGSGTQLSVL.